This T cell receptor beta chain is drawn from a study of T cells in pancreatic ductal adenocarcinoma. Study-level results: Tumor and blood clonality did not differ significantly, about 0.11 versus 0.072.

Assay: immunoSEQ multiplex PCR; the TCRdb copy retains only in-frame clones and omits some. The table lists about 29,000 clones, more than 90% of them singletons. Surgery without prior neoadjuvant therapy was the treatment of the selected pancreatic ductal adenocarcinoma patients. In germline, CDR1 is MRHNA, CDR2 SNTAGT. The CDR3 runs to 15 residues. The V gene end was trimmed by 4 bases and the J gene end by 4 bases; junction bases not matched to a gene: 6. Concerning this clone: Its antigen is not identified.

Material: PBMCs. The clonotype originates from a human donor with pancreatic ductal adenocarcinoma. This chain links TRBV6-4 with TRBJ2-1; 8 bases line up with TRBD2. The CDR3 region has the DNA TGTGCCAGCAGTGTCGACTCTAGCGGGTACAATGAGCAGTTCTTC. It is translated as CASSVDSSGYNEQFF.